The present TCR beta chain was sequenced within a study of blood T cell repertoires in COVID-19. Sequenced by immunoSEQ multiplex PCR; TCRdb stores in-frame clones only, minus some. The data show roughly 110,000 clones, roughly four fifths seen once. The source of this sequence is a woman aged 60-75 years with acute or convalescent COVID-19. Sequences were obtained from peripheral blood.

CDR3 nucleotides: TGTGCCAGCAGTTCTTCCGGGACAGGGAATTCACCCCTCCACTTT. Its protein product is CASSSSGTGNSPLHF. The V gene is TRBV28, the J gene TRBJ1-6; TRBD1 agrees at 9 bases. This CDR3 comprises 15 residues. V was clipped by 4 bases and J by 7 bases; unmatched bases: 5. In germline, CDR1 is MDHEN, CDR2 SYDVKM. Together with reference TRBV28 and TRBJ1-6, the CDR3 gives the full variable domain: DVKVTQSSRYLVKRTGEKVFLECVQDMDHENMFWYRQDPGLGLRLIYFSYDVKMKEKGDIPEGYSVSREKKERFSLILESASTNQTSMYLCASSSSGTGNSPLHFGNGTRLTVT.